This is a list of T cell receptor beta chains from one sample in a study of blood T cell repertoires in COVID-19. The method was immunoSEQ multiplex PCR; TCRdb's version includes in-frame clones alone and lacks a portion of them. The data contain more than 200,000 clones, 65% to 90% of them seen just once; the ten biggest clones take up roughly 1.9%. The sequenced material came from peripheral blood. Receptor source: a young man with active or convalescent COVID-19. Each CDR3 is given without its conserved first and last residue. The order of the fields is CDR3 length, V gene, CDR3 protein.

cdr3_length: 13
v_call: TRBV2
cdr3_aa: ASSVTGRANEKLF

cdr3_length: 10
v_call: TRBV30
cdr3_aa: AWKTGTYGYT

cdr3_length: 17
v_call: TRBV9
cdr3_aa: ASSVGGGAYTVSTDEQF

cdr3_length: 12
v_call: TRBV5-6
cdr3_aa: ASSLLGQNYGYT

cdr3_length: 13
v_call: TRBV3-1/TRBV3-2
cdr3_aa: ASSRGDRLLETQY

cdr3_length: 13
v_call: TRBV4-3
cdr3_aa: ASSQDLWQSYGYT

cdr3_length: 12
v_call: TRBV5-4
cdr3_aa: ASSFTTGIYGYT

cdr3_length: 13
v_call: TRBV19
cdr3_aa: ASSSQGSGDSPLH

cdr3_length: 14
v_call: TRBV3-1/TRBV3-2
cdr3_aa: ASSQSLGGRIYEQY

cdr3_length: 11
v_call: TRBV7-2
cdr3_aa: ASEGTGGQPQH

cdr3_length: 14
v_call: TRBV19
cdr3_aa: ASSPTGTGSADTQY